This TCR beta chain was obtained from a study of cytomegalovirus exposure and HLA in healthy donors. Overall study findings and caveats: Across donors, presence/absence analyses took sequencing depth to be roughly uniform. Later on, a genetic analysis was performed. It linked a missense variant in DCLRE1C with V- and J-gene trimming of TCR beta.

Trimming took off 1 base at V and 9 bases at J, with 19 bases between the two ends. The CDR3 covers 16 residues. Germline CDR1 is SGHVS and CDR2 is FQNEAQ. For this clone: No antigen is known for it.

PCR employed 60 Vbeta and 13 Jbeta primers. The method was immunoSEQ multiplex PCR; TCRdb's version includes in-frame clones alone and lacks a portion of them. The data contain some 120,000 clones, around two thirds of them singletons. The chain carries TRBV7-8 and TRBJ2-1; possible D gene TRBD2, 6 bases. This TCR was recovered from a man aged 55-75 years in good health and CMV-seropositive. The sample taken for sequencing was PBMCs. The CDR3 sequence is CASSLDGGAPGSEQFF. CDR3 sequence (DNA): TGTGCCAGCAGCTTAGATGGCGGGGCCCCTGGGAGTGAGCAGTTCTTC.